Described below is a single T cell receptor beta chain sequence and its context. These data are taken from a study of control samples from healthy donors and cancer patients. Produced via immunoSEQ multiplex PCR; TCRdb's table is partial and in-frame only. The sample lists approximately 150,000 clones; 85% to 90% were seen once. The V gene end was trimmed by 3 bases and the J gene end by 0 bases; junction bases not matched to a gene: 5. Germline-derived CDR1 and CDR2 are MNHEY and SVGEGT. This CDR3 is 16 amino acids long. The source material was blood. The source of this sequence is a man aged 18-30 years in good health. The chain combines TRBV6-2 or TRBV6-3 with TRBJ2-7, with 10 bases matching TRBD2. The CDR3 spells CASSYISGGPSYEQYF. The CDR3 DNA follows: TGTGCCAGCAGTTATATTAGCGGGGGGCCCTCCTACGAGCAGTACTTC.